Following are 6 T cell receptor beta chains from one sample sequenced in a study of blood T cell repertoires in COVID-19. TCRdb's copy holds only in-frame clones and misses some; the assay was immunoSEQ multiplex PCR. The data show approximately 280,000 clones, roughly 90% seen once. Sequences were obtained from peripheral blood. The receptors were sampled from a woman in her fifties or sixties with acute or convalescent COVID-19.

The chain couples TRBV28 to TRBJ2-7, with TRBD1 identical over 8 bases. CDR1 and CDR2 from the germline V gene are MDHEN and SYDVKM. The CDR3 extends over 15 amino acids. V lost 7 bases to trimming and J lost 2 bases; unmatched junction nucleotides: 10. CDR3 sequence (DNA): TGTGCCAGCAAATTAGGACAGGGTGGACCCTACGAGCAGTACTTC. Translated: CASKLGQGGPYEQYF.

This clone was observed a handful of times. The V gene is TRBV6-2 or TRBV6-3, the J gene TRBJ2-7; possible D gene TRBD2, 6 bases. Trimming removed 4 bases from V and 6 bases from J, with 13 bases in between. The germline CDR1 and CDR2 sequences are MNHEY and SVGEGT. There are 13 residues in the CDR3. The CDR3 region has the DNA TGTGCCAGCAGTTTAGGGAACGGGGGCGAGCAGTACTTC. This encodes CASSLGNGGEQYF.

The chain carries TRBV3-1 (or the pseudogene TRBV3-2) and TRBJ2-2; D is possibly TRBD1 (5 bases). Germline assignment: CDR1 LGHDT and CDR2 YNNKEL (reference sequence). The V and J ends lost 6 bases and 0 bases respectively, with 5 bases between them. This CDR3 has 13 residues. The CDR3 is CASRTANTGELFF. The CDR3 bases are TGTGCCAGCAGGACAGCGAACACCGGGGAGCTGTTTTTT.

The chain joins TRBV5-6 to TRBJ2-5; 7 nucleotides agree with TRBD1. This CDR3 region has 15 residues. J was trimmed by 2 bases and V by 1 base; bases with no gene match: 5. Germline lookup yields CDR1 SGHDT and CDR2 YYEEEE. The CDR3 DNA sequence: TGTGCCAGCAGCTTGAGAGGGGGCGGGCAAGAGACCCAGTACTTC. This translates into CASSLRGGGQETQYF.

As for this clone: One junction end disagrees with the germline gene, perhaps due to a read error. V gene TRBV29-1 combines with J gene TRBJ1-1, with 7 bases fitting TRBD1. Per the germline V gene, CDR1 is SQVTM and CDR2 is ANQGSEA. The CDR3 loop spans 13 amino acids. CDR3 DNA sequence: TGCAGCGTAGAAGGACAGGTGAACACTGAAGCTTTCTTT. Translated: CSVEGQVNTEAFF.

V and J are TRBV7-9 and TRBJ1-2, with a tentative D call TRBD1 (6 bases). The CDR3 is made up of 14 amino acids. V lost 5 bases and J lost 3, with 13 bases in between. Looked up from germline, CDR1 is SEHNR and CDR2 is FQNEAQ (reference sequence). DNA of the CDR3: TGTGCCAGCAGCCGAAATCGACAGGACTATGGCTACACCTTC. This sequence encodes CASSRNRQDYGYTF.